This T cell receptor beta chain was retrieved from a study of blood T cell repertoires in COVID-19. For the study at large: From the United States, Italy and Spain came samples of acute and convalescent COVID-19. Nucleic acid was either cDNA or gDNA, and it came from T cells, B-cell-depleted T cells, or PBMCs.

The table came from immunoSEQ multiplex PCR; TCRdb's copy has only in-frame clones and leaves some out. Of about 250,000 clones detected, approximately 90% appear once; the ten largest clones hold under 2%. The study assigned cohorts using participant-reported clinical history. Germline-derived CDR1 and CDR2 are SNHLY and FYNNEI. CDR3 length: 13 residues. The V end lost 6 bases, the J end lost 0 bases, and 8 bases lay between the germline ends. Sequencing was carried out using PBMCs or T cells enriched from blood (not recorded which). The gene calls are TRBV2 and TRBJ1-2, with no clear D. The receptor's source is a middle-aged man who had recovered from COVID-19. This chain's CDR3 is CASRDTANYGYTF. Written as DNA, the CDR3 is TGTGCCAGCAGAGATACAGCTAACTATGGCTACACCTTC.